These 10 T cell receptor beta chains were all obtained from the same sample, sequenced in a study of graft-versus-host responses after intestinal transplantation. The repertoire was sequenced with immunoSEQ multiplex PCR; TCRdb's copy has only in-frame clones and lacks some. The table lists 130,000 to 150,000 clones, around nine tenths of them singletons. Their antigens remain unidentified. Sequencing was performed on unstimulated CD4+ T cells sorted from spleen or lymph node cells, taken before intestinal transplant. The receptors were gathered from a human donor who received an intestinal transplant.

The rearrangement uses TRBV4-1 and TRBJ2-1, with a weak D call TRBD1 (5 bases). V lost 1 base to trimming and J lost 13 bases, with 14 bases between them. The CDR3 runs to 13 residues. Per the germline V gene, CDR1 is MGHRA and CDR2 is YSYEKL. This CDR3 reads CASSQVFDSDQFF. The DNA of the CDR3 is TGCGCCAGCAGCCAAGTGTTTGACAGCGATCAGTTCTTC.

The chain combines TRBV5-4 with TRBJ2-5, with 8 bases matching TRBD2. The J call may be wrong; the DNA end is better matched by TRBJ2-7. The CDR3 is made up of 14 amino acids. CDR1 SGHNT and CDR2 YYREEE come from the germline V gene (reference sequence). The CDR3 here is CASSLGAGAYEQYF. The CDR3 DNA reads as TGTGCCAGCAGCTTGGGAGCGGGAGCCTACGAGCAGTACTTC.

In its sample, this clone was seen once. The chain links TRBV2 to TRBJ2-1; 11 bases align to TRBD2. The CDR3 loop spans 14 amino acids. The germline gives CDR1 SNHLY, CDR2 FYNNEI. With V trimmed by 6 bases and J by 5 bases, 3 bases remained unmatched. The CDR3 DNA is TGTGCCAGCAGGGGACTAGCGGCAAACAATGAGCAGTTCTTC. As protein: CASRGLAANNEQFF.

This chain uses TRBV28 with TRBJ1-6, with 9 bases fitting TRBD1. The V gene end was trimmed by 8 bases and the J gene end by 5 bases; junction bases not matched to a gene: 22. The CDR3 length is 20 residues. CDR1 and CDR2 (germline): MDHEN, SYDVKM. CDR3: CASLPYARKGGQGNNSPLHF. In DNA form, the CDR3 reads TGTGCCAGCCTCCCATATGCAAGAAAGGGGGGACAGGGTAATAATTCACCCCTCCACTTT.

This sequence joins TRBV10-3 and TRBJ1-5; tentatively, D is TRBD1 (5 bases). The germline V gene encodes CDR1 ENHRY and CDR2 SYGVKD. V lost 8 bases and J 0 bases, leaving 14 bases between the germline ends. The CDR3 has 15 residues. The CDR3: CAIGGVEISNQPQHF. The CDR3 DNA sequence: TGTGCCATCGGGGGGGTCGAGATTAGCAATCAGCCCCAGCATTTT.

This sequence joins TRBV7-3 and TRBJ2-1, with D perhaps given as TRBD1 or TRBD2 (5 bases each). The CDR3 contains 14 residues. Germline CDR1 SGHTA, CDR2 FQGTGA. Between the trimmed V and J ends, which lost 5 bases and 6 bases, there was a span of 14 bases. The DNA of the CDR3 is TGTGCCAGCAGCCCCCGGGACCTACCCAATGAGCAGTTCTTC. Protein product: CASSPRDLPNEQFF. The full variable domain, its missing parts supplied by reference TRBV7-3 and TRBJ2-1, is GAGVSQTPSNKVTEKGKYVELRCDPISGHTALYWYRQSLGQGPEFLIYFQGTGAADDSGLPNDRFFAVRPEGSVSTLKIQRTERGDSAVYLCASSPRDLPNEQFFGPGTRLTVL.

The gene calls are TRBV19 and TRBJ2-3; tentatively, D is TRBD2 (6 bases). From germline, CDR1 is LNHDA and CDR2 SQIVND (reference sequence). CDR3 length equals 15 residues. V lost 3 bases and J lost 5, with 15 bases in between. CDR3 region: CASSIGSGPVDTQYF. CDR3 nucleotide sequence: TGTGCCAGTAGTATCGGCAGCGGGCCTGTAGATACGCAGTATTTT.

This chain joins TRBV9 and TRBJ2-2, with D perhaps being TRBD1 or TRBD2 (5 bases each). CDR3 size: 17 residues. Trimming left V 4 bases short and J 2 bases short, with 18 bases between. The germline gives CDR1 SGDLS, CDR2 YYNGEE. CDR3 amino acids: CASSHWDVAPNTGELFF. CDR3 nucleotide sequence: TGTGCCAGCAGCCACTGGGACGTGGCCCCTAACACCGGGGAGCTGTTTTTT.

The sample holds one count of this clone. The rearrangement joins TRBV5-1 to TRBJ1-3; D might be TRBD1 (5 bases). The CDR3 is made up of 13 amino acids. Trimming removed 4 bases from V and 4 bases from J, with 9 bases in between. From germline, CDR1 is SGHRS and CDR2 YFSETQ. The CDR3 loop reads CASSEGPGNTIYF. The CDR3 DNA reads TGCGCCAGCAGCGAGGGGCCAGGAAACACCATATATTTT.

The V call is TRBV23-1, the J call TRBJ2-5; D might be TRBD2 (6 bases). TRBV23-1 qualifies as an ORF whose function is uncertain. This CDR3 region has 10 residues. V lost 7 bases to trimming and J lost 11 bases, with 11 bases between them. The CDR3 DNA is TGCGCCAGCAACCGGAGGGAGCAGTACTTC. Residues: CASNRREQYF.